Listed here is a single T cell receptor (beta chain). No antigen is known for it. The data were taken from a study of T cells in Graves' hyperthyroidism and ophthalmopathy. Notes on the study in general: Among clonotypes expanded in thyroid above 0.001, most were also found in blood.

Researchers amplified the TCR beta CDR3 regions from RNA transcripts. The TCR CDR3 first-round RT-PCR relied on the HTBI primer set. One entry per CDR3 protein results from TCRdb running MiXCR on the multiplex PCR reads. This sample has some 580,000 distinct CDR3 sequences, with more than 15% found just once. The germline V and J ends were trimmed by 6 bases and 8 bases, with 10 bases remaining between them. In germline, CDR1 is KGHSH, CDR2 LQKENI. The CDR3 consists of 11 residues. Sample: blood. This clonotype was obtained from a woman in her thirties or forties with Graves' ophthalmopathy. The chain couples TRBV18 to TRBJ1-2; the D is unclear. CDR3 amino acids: CASSSVGGYTF. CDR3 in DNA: TGTGCCAGCTCCTCCGTAGGAGGCTACACCTTC.